Sequencing of this TCR beta chain was carried out in a study of blood T cell repertoires in COVID-19. Study summary: There were acute and convalescent COVID-19 samples, and they came from the United States, Italy and Spain. T cells, B-cell-depleted T cells, or PBMCs provided the cDNA or gDNA that served as material.

The authors' processing: Amplification of reference gene primers provided the estimated nucleated cell counts. Sequencing was performed with immunoSEQ multiplex PCR; in TCRdb, only in-frame clones are kept and a portion is missing. V and J calls and clone size are copied from that table; D and trimming were computed from the DNA. The profile shows 90,000 to 150,000 clones, roughly 80% of them singletons. The germline gives CDR1 SGHAT, CDR2 FQNNGV. V was pared by 5 bases and J by 5 bases, with 13 bases between. This CDR3 is built from 14 residues. Sequencing input: peripheral blood. The chain joins TRBV11-2 to TRBJ2-1; no reliable D call. This clonotype originated in a man aged 70-80 years with acute or convalescent COVID-19. The CDR3 is CASSPPEWDNEQFF. In nucleotides, the CDR3 is TGTGCCAGCAGCCCCCCGGAGTGGGACAATGAGCAGTTCTTC.